Described below is a single T cell receptor (beta chain) sequence and its context. Its antigen is as yet unknown. The protocol was immunoSEQ multiplex PCR, while the TCRdb copy is restricted to in-frame clones and leaves out a portion. The table includes approximately 17,000 clones, more than 60% detected once. These data are taken from a study of tumor-infiltrating lymphocytes in localized non-small cell lung cancer. At the level of the study: Several tumor histologies, both smoking statuses, and some post-neoadjuvant chemotherapy samples were included. Each patient gave resected tumor and non-adjacent uninvolved lung tissue.

Germline CDR1 MNHEY, CDR2 SVGAGI. The CDR3 is 13 amino acids. With 5 bases removed from V and 2 bases from J, the gap between germline ends came to 9 bases. Study results and caveats: Technical variation could not be separated from intratumor heterogeneity here. No T-cell fraction difference was seen between IM1 and IM2 tumors.

The source of this sequence is a human donor with non-small cell lung cancer. The chain recombines TRBV6-5 with TRBJ1-2; no reliable D call. The sample was lung tumor tissue. CDR3 nucleotides: TGTGCCAGCAGTACCCGGGAAAACTATGGCTACACCTTC. Protein sequence: CASSTRENYGYTF.